The clone carrying this TCR beta chain was found a few times. Antigen unknown. V gave up 3 bases and J gave up 5 bases; unmatched junction bases: 5. The CDR3 runs to 16 residues. Any patient presenting with uncontrolled infection, other autoimmune disease, pregnancy or lactation was left out. The data originate from a study of T cells in Graves' hyperthyroidism and ophthalmopathy. Study details: The authors collected peripheral blood at initial diagnosis, before any treatment. Study outcomes and limitations: The model made its ophthalmopathy prediction, and onset followed a median around six months later.

There were TCR beta CDR3 regions amplified from RNA transcripts. In the first-round RT-PCR of the TCR CDR3, the HTBI primer set was used. MiXCR, run by TCRdb on the multiplex PCR reads, gives a single entry per CDR3 protein. Here the sample spans around 800,000 distinct CDR3 sequences, more than 30% being singletons. The sequence was collected from a man younger than 35 with Graves' hyperthyroidism. The rearrangement joins TRBV12-3 or TRBV12-4 to TRBJ2-2, with TRBD2 identical over 11 bases. Sequencing was performed on blood. CDR3 sequence (DNA): TGTGCCAGCAGTTTTTTAACTAGCGGGGGTACCGGGGAGCTGTTTTTT. Its protein is CASSFLTSGGTGELFF.